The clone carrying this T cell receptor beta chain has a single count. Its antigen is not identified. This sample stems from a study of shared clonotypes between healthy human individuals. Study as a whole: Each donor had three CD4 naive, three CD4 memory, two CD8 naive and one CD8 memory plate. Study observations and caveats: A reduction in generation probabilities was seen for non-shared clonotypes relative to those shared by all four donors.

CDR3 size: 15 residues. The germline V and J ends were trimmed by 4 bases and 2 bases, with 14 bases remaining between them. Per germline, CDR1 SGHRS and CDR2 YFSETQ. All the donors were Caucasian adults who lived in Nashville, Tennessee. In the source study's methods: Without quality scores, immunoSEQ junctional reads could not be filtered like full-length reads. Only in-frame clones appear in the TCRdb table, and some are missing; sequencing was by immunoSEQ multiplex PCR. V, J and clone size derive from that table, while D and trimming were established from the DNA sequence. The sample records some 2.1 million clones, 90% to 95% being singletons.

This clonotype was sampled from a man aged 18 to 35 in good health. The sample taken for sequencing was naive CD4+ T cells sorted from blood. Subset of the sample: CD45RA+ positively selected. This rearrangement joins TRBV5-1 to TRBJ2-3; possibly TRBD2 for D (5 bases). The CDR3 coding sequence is TGCGCCAGCAGCAGAGACTACGATTTCACAGATACGCAGTATTTT. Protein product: CASSRDYDFTDTQYF.